This TCR beta chain was recorded in a study of T cells in Graves' hyperthyroidism and ophthalmopathy. Diagnosing involved the use of clinical symptoms, serum thyroxine and TRAb, thyroid ultrasound and orbital computed tomography. With 4 bases removed from V and 0 bases from J, the gap between germline ends came to 6 bases. The germline V gene encodes CDR1 SQVTM and CDR2 ANQGSEA. This CDR3 has 13 amino acids. TCR beta CDR3 regions were amplified from RNA. First-round RT-PCR with HTBI primers amplified the TCR CDR3 region. In TCRdb, the multiplex PCR reads were re-called with MiXCR into one record per CDR3 protein. The sample has approximately 640,000 distinct CDR3 sequences; 45% are singletons. This clonotype was found many times. Its cognate antigen is unknown. General study points: In simple terms, a model built on 13 V-J features told ophthalmopathy apart from stable hyperthyroidism. Blood also held most thyroid clonotypes expanded beyond 0.001.

The rearrangement uses TRBV29-1 and TRBJ1-4; D remains ambiguous. Sequencing was done on a sample of peripheral blood or thyroid tissue (not recorded which). The sequence was obtained from an adult man with Graves' disease, either hyperthyroidism or ophthalmopathy (not recorded which). CDR3 sequence (DNA): TGCAGCGTTGGGGCCCCAACTAATGAAAAACTGTTTTTT. It encodes CSVGAPTNEKLFF.